This T cell receptor (beta chain) derives from a study of blood T cell repertoires in COVID-19 (dated by TCRdb to 2020 to 2021). Background on the whole study: Collaborator samples came from the United States, Italy and Spain and covered acute and convalescent phases of COVID-19. The prospective study material was composed of cDNA or gDNA derived from T cells, B-cell-depleted T cells, or PBMCs. Deeply sampled blood TCRbeta repertoires from subjects exposed to, actively infected with, or recovered from COVID-19 were included in the dataset. A freely available public database, intended as a resource for researchers studying the immune response to SARS-CoV-2, is where the repertoires were released. The samples were drawn from the first 160 participants of the ongoing ImmuneRACE study and from over 950 subjects provided by 6 global collaborators. Nearly every sample came with metadata listing a de-identified subject ID, COVID-19 status, age in years and sex. Where available, HLA class I and class II types were taken from metadata supplied by the sample provider and were not determined by assay-based typing.

Counted from cysteine to phenylalanine, this CDR3 has 16 amino acids. Only the CDR3 region is kept as DNA, spanning 48 bases read in frame from base 1. Reading the germline V gene (reference sequence) gives CDR1 SEHNR and CDR2 FQNEAQ. V gives up 6 bases and J gives up 2 bases, and the segment between their germline ends measures 16 bases. Collaborating institutions collected whole blood in K2EDTA tubes following their own protocols. Collaborator samples were shipped for TCRbeta analysis as frozen whole blood, isolated PBMCs, or DNA extracted from either sample type. TCRbeta CDR3 regions were amplified from genomic DNA using the immunoSEQ Assay, a bias-controlled multiplex PCR. As for the authors' bioinformatics: The number of nucleated cells in each sample was estimated from the amplification of reference gene primers within the assay. Sequence reads were collapsed and filtered to measure the absolute abundance of every unique TCRbeta CDR3 rearrangement. For each sample, productive Simpson clonality was calculated as the square root of Simpson's diversity index across productive rearrangements. TCRdb carries this immuneACCESS record with in-frame sequences only. Its versions omit some clonotypes, under half of them owing to an unresolved V gene in the studies checked, with the rest unexplained. V, J and clone size were drawn from that table, and D and trimming were deduced from the DNA. In this sample the table shows 110,000 to 150,000 clones, roughly four fifths of which occur a single time. The ten top clones hold 3.5% to 5% of the sample.

As for this clone: Its antigen remains undetermined. It has no much larger one-base neighbor in the sample; base qualities were not kept.

General conclusions and limits of the study: The quantity of clinical and demographic metadata differed by source and by participant and was supplied without curation.

The sequence came from an elderly woman with acute or convalescent COVID-19. The V and J segments used are TRBV7-9 and TRBJ2-2; matching of 5 bases hints at TRBD1 as the D gene. Material: peripheral blood. The encoded CDR3 is CASRNTPGSNTGELFF. The sequence in DNA is TGTGCCAGCAGGAATACTCCAGGGTCAAACACCGGGGAGCTGTTTTTT.